This paragraph covers one T cell receptor (beta chain) sequence. Its antigen is not known. This sample was included in a study of T cell responses to AZD1222 COVID-19 vaccine. Study-level results: Epitopes outside B.1.351 and B.1.1.7 mutated regions reportedly drew nearly half of spike TCRs. Dominant CD4 TCR responses targeted spike regions 160-218 and 743-854.

The data were produced by immunoSEQ multiplex PCR, yet TCRdb's version contains in-frame clones alone and is incomplete. The sample has 100,000 to 150,000 clones, about 91% seen once. V lost 0 bases and J lost 0, with 19 bases in between. The CDR3 is 19 amino acids. From germline, CDR1 is MNHEY and CDR2 SVGEGT. The chain carries TRBV6-2 or TRBV6-3 and TRBJ2-3; possibly TRBD1 or TRBD2 for D (6 bases each). The source material was peripheral blood, sampled on day 0 of AZD1222 vaccination. This TCR derives from an adult in good health. The CDR3 nucleotides read TGTGCCAGCAGTTACTCGGTGGGGGCGGGGAGCTCTAGCACAGATACGCAGTATTTT. Protein: CASSYSVGAGSSSTDTQYF.